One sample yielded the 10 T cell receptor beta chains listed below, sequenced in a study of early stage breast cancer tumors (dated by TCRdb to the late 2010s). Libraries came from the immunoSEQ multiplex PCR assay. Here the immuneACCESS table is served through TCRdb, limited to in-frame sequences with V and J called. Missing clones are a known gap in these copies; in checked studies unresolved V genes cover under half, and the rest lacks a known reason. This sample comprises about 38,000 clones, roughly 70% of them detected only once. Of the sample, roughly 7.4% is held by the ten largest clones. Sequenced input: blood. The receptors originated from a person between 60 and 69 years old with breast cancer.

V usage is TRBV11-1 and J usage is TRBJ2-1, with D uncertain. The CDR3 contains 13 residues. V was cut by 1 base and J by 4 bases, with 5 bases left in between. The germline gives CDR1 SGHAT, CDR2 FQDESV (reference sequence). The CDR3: CASSLDWYNEQFF. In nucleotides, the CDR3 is TGTGCCAGCAGCTTAGACTGGTACAATGAGCAGTTCTTC.

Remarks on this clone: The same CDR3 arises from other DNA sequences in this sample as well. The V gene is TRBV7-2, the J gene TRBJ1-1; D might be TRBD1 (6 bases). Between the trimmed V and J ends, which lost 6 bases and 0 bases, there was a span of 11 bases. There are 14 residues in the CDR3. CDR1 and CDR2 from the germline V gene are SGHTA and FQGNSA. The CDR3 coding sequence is TGTGCCAGCAGGACCGGGACATTGAACACTGAAGCTTTCTTT. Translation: CASRTGTLNTEAFF.

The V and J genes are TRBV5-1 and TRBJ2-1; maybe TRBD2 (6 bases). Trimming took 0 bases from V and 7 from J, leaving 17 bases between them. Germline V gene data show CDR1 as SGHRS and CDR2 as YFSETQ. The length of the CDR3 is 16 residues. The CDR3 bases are TGCGCCAGCAGCTTGGGGACTAAGGGGTTTCGGAATGAGCAGTTCTTC. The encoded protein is CASSLGTKGFRNEQFF.

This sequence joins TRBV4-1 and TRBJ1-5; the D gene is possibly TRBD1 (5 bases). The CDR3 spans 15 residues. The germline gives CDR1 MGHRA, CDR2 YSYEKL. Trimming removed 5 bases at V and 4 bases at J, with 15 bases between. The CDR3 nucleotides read TGCGCCAGCAGCACCCAAGGGGCCCGTAATCAGCCCCAGCATTTT. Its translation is CASSTQGARNQPQHF.

The CDR3 protein is CASSSQGWSYEQYF. In nucleotides, the CDR3 is TGTGCCAGCAGTTCACAGGGATGGTCCTACGAGCAGTACTTC. The rearrangement joins TRBV2 to TRBJ2-7, with D perhaps TRBD1 (6 bases). V lost 5 bases and J 1 base, leaving 12 bases between the germline ends. The germline V gene encodes CDR1 SNHLY and CDR2 FYNNEI. This CDR3 contains 14 residues.

The CDR3 region has the DNA TGTGCCAGCAGCCAAAGAAACCTGGCTAGCGGGAGGGGGAGCACAGATACGCAGTATTTT. Its translation: CASSQRNLASGRGSTDTQYF. The genes are TRBV4-2 and TRBJ2-3; 12 bases agree with TRBD2. J was trimmed by 0 bases and V by 2 bases; bases with no gene match: 12. The germline V gene has CDR1 LGHNA and CDR2 YNFKEQ. The CDR3 contains 20 residues.

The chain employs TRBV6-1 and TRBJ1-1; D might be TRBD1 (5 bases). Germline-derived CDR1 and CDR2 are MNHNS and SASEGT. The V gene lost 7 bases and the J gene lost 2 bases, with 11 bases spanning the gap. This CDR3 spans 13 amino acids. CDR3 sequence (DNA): TGTGCCAGCATCCCGGGGGGAAACACTGAAGCTTTCTTT. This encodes CASIPGGNTEAFF.

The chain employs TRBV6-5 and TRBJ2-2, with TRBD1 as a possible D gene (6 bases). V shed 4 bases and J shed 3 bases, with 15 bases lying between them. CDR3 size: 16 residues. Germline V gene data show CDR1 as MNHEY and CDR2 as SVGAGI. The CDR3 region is CASSSPSRGYTGELFF. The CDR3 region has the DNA TGTGCCAGCAGTTCCCCCTCCAGGGGATACACCGGGGAGCTGTTTTTT.

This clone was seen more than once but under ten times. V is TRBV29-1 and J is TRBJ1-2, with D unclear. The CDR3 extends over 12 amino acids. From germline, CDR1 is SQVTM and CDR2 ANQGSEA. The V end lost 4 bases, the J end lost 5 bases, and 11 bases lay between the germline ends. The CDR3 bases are TGCAGCGTTGGTTCAGGAGGGTATGGCTACACCTTC. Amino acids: CSVGSGGYGYTF.

CDR3 protein: CASSGGGLYSGNTIYF. The DNA of the CDR3 is TGTGCCAGCAGCGGGGGAGGGCTCTACTCTGGAAACACCATATATTTT. The rearrangement uses TRBV9 and TRBJ1-3; D not resolved. The V end lost 3 bases, the J end lost 0 bases, and 13 bases lay between the germline ends. This CDR3 has 16 residues. Germline V gives CDR1 SGDLS, CDR2 YYNGEE.